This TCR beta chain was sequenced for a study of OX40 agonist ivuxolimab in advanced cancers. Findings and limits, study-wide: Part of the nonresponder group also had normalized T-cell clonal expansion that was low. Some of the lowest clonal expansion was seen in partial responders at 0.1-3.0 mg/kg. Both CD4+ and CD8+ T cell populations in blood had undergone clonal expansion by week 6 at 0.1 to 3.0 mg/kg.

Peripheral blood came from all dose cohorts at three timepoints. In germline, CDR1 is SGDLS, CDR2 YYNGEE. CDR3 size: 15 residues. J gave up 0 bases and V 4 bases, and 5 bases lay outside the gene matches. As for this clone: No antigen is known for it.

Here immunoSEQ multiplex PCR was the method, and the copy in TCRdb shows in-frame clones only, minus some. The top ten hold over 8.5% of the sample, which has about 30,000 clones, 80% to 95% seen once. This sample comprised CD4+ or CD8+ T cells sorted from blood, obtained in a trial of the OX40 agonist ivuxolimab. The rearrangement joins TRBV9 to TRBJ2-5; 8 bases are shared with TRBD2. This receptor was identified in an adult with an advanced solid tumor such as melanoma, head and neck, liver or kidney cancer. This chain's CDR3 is CASSNSGAYQETQYF. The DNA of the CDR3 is TGTGCCAGCAGCAATAGCGGGGCGTACCAAGAGACCCAGTACTTC. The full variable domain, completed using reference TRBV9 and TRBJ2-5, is DSGVTQTPKHLITATGQRVTLRCSPRSGDLSVYWYQQSLDQGLQFLIQYYNGEERAKGNILERFSAQQFPDLHSELNLSSLELGDSALYFCASSNSGAYQETQYFGPGTRLLVL.